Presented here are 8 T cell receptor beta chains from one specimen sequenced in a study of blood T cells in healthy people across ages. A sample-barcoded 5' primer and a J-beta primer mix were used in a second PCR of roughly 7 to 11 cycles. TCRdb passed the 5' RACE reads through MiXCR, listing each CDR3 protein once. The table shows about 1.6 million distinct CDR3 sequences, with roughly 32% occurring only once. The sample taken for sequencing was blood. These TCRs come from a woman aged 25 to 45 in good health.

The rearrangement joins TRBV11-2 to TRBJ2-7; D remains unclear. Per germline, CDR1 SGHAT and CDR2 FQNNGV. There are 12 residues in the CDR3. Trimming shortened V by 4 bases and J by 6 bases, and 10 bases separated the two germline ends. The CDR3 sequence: CASSSLFLEQYF. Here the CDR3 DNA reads TGTGCCAGCAGCTCCCTCTTTCTCGAGCAGTACTTC.

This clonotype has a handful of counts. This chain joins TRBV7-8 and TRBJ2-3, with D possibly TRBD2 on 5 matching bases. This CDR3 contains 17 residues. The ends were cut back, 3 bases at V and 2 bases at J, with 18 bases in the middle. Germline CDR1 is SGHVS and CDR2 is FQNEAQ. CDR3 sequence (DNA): TGTGCCAGCAGCTTTAAGGTAGCCCGACTATACACAGATACGCAGTATTTT. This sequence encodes CASSFKVARLYTDTQYF.

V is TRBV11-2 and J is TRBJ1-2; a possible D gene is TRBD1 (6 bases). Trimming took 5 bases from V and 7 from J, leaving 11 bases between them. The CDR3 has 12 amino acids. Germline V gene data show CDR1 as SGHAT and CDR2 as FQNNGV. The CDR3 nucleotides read TGTGCCAGCAGCCCCCCACAGGGTGGCTACACCTTC. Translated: CASSPPQGGYTF.

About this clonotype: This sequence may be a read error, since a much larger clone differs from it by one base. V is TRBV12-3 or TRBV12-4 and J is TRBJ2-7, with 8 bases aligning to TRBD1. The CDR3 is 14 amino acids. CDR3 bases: TGTGCCAGCAGTCGGGACAGGCTATCCTACGGGCAGTACTTC. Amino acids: CASSRDRLSYGQYF.

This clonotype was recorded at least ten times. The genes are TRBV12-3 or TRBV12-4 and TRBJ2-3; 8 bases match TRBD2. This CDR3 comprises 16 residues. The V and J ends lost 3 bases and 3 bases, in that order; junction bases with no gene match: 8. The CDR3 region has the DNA TGTGCCAGCAGTTTTGGAGCGGGAGTTGGTACAGATACGCAGTATTTT. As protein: CASSFGAGVGTDTQYF.

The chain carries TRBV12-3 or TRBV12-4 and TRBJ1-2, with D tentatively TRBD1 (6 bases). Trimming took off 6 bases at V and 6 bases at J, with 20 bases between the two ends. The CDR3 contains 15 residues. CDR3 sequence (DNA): TGTGCCAGCAGCACTACGACAGGAAAGAGAAATGGCTACACCTTC. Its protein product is CASSTTTGKRNGYTF.

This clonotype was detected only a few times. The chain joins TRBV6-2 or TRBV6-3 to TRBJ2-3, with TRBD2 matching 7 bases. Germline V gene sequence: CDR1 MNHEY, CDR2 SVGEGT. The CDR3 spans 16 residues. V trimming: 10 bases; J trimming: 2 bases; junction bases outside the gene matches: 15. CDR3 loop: CATKPTTSLTTDTQYF. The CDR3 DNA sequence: TGTGCCACCAAACCAACGACTAGCTTAACCACAGATACGCAGTATTTT.

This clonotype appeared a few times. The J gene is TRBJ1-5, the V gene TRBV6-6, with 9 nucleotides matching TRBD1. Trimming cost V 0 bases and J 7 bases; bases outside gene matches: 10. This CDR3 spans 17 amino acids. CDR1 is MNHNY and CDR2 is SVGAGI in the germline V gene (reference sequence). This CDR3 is CASSYSRGQGHAQPQHF. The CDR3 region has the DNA TGTGCCAGCAGTTACTCAAGGGGACAGGGTCATGCACAGCCCCAGCATTTT.